These T cell receptor beta chains were read from a single sample in a study of T cells in Graves' hyperthyroidism and ophthalmopathy. TCRdb called the multiplex PCR reads again in MiXCR, with one record for every CDR3 protein. The table lists approximately 600,000 distinct CDR3 sequences, 20% of them singletons. The sample taken for sequencing was blood. These receptors were collected from a man aged 30-40 years with Graves' ophthalmopathy. Each CDR3 is given with its conserved first and last residue. Fields, in order: clone size, D gene, CDR3 length, J gene, V gene, CDR3 protein, CDR3 DNA. A D gene is named only where the DNA matches it firmly. Expanded clones get a size class; other rows say once, few or many, or leave the size out.

>few|NA|15|TRBJ2-3|TRBV12-3/TRBV12-4
CASSLGHNLKDTQYF
TGTGCCAGCAGTTTAGGCCATAACCTTAAGGATACGCAGTATTTT
>many|TRBD1|15|TRBJ1-5|TRBV28
CASRTQGAGNQPQHF
TGTGCCAGCAGGACTCAGGGGGCGGGCAATCAGCCCCAGCATTTT
>many|NA|15|TRBJ2-7|TRBV28
CASSPGPGKSYEQYF
TGTGCCAGCAGTCCCGGGCCGGGGAAATCCTACGAGCAGTACTTC
>many|NA|14|TRBJ1-5|TRBV20-1
CSARDRLSNQPQHF
TGCAGTGCTAGAGACAGGCTAAGCAATCAGCCCCAGCATTTT
>few|TRBD1|14|TRBJ2-1|TRBV7-8
CASSHRQGFGEQFF
TGTGCCAGCAGCCACAGACAGGGTTTCGGGGAGCAGTTCTTC
>few|TRBD1|15|TRBJ2-2|TRBV24-1
CATSTGTGNTGELFF
TGTGCCACCAGTACAGGGACAGGGAACACCGGGGAGCTGTTTTTT
>few|NA|14|TRBJ2-2|TRBV3-2
CASRAGGSTGELFF
TGTGCCAGCAGGGCAGGGGGCTCCACCGGGGAGCTGTTTTTT
>NA|NA|13|TRBJ1-3|TRBV20-1
CSARQHSGNTIYF
TGCAGTGCTCGCCAGCACTCTGGAAACACCATATATTTT
>many|NA|12|TRBJ2-3|TRBV30
CAWSSGAYTQYF
TGTGCCTGGAGTTCAGGGGCGTATACGCAGTATTTT
>few|NA|11|TRBJ2-2|TRBV7-9
CALLPTGELFF
TGTGCGCTACTTCCGACCGGGGAGCTGTTTTTT
>NA|TRBD1|16|TRBJ1-1|TRBV19
CASSFYRDSQNTEAFF
TGTGCCAGTAGTTTTTACCGGGACAGCCAGAACACTGAAGCTTTCTTT
>NA|TRBD2|18|TRBJ2-1|TRBV11-2
CASSSGLGGLARFNEQFF
TGTGCCAGCAGCTCAGGGCTAGGGGGACTAGCGCGCTTTAATGAGCAGTTCTTC
>once|TRBD1|14|TRBJ2-7|TRBV6-1
CASRDRVPPYEQYF
TGTGCCAGCAGGGACAGGGTGCCTCCCTACGAGCAGTACTTC
>NA|NA|14|TRBJ1-1|TRBV6-1
CASSLLHPNTEAFF
TGTGCCAGCAGCCTACTTCACCCGAACACTGAAGCTTTCTTT
>many|TRBD2|16|TRBJ2-3|TRBV7-9
CASSSGTSGRWNTQYF
TGTGCCAGCAGCTCCGGGACTAGCGGGAGGTGGAATACGCAGTATTTT
>NA|NA|12|TRBJ2-7|TRBV12-3/TRBV12-4
CASSRRSPEQYF
TGTGCCAGCAGTCGCAGGTCCCCCGAGCAGTACTTC
>few|NA|14|TRBJ2-1|TRBV10-3
CAIGRGPGGNEQFF
TGTGCCATCGGCAGGGGACCCGGTGGCAATGAGCAGTTCTTC
>NA|NA|16|TRBJ2-6|TRBV6-1
CASSPGVLSGANVLTF
TGTGCCAGCAGTCCAGGGGTACTCTCTGGGGCCAACGTCCTGACTTTC
>few|TRBD2|16|TRBJ2-3|TRBV4-3
CASSQDPSSGSGTQYF
TGCGCCAGCAGCCAAGATCCATCTAGCGGGAGTGGGACGCAGTATTTT
>many|NA|17|TRBJ1-5|TRBV15
CATSRDEGNKGNQPQHF
TGTGCCACCAGCAGAGATGAGGGAAACAAGGGCAATCAGCCCCAGCATTTT
>few|TRBD1|14|TRBJ1-6|TRBV18
CASSPGTDNSPLHF
TGTGCCAGCTCACCCGGGACAGATAATTCACCCCTCCACTTT
>many|TRBD1|16|TRBJ2-7|TRBV27
CASSFGGQGSSYEQYF
TGTGCCAGCAGTTTTGGAGGACAGGGGAGCTCCTACGAGCAGTACTTC
>NA|TRBD2|16|TRBJ2-7|TRBV20-1
CSARGVPGGSRYEQYF
TGCAGTGCTAGAGGGGTTCCGGGCGGGAGTAGGTACGAGCAGTACTTC
>NA|TRBD2|16|TRBJ2-1|TRBV20-1
CSARDRHRAGANEQFF
TGCAGTGCTAGAGATCGGCATCGAGCGGGAGCTAATGAGCAGTTCTTC
>few|NA|13|TRBJ2-5|TRBV20-1
CSAQDRDLTGKYF
TGCAGTGCTCAGGACAGAGACCTTACTGGGAAGTACTTC
>NA|NA|16|TRBJ2-6|TRBV2
CASRLDSFSGANVLTF
TGTGCCAGCAGACTGGACAGTTTCTCTGGGGCCAACGTCCTGACTTTC
>NA|TRBD2|16|TRBJ2-5|TRBV2
CASSRQPGALAGAQYF
TGTGCCAGCAGTCGACAGCCCGGTGCACTAGCGGGGGCCCAGTACTTC
>few|NA|13|TRBJ2-3|TRBV10-1
CASSNTGTDTQYF
TGCGCCAGCAGCAATACAGGGACAGATACGCAGTATTTT
>few|NA|17|TRBJ1-5|TRBV10-1
CASSGCYEVTSNQPQHF
TGCGCCAGCAGTGGGTGCTATGAGGTGACTAGCAATCAGCCCCAGCATTTT
>few|NA|14|TRBJ1-1|TRBV5-1
CASSFEVTNTGAFF
TGCGCCAGCAGCTTCGAGGTGACGAACACTGGAGCTTTCTTT
>many|NA|12|TRBJ2-7|TRBV5-1
CASSLTGNEQYF
TGTGCCAGCAGCCTAACAGGGAACGAGCAGTACTTC
>few|NA|14|TRBJ2-1|TRBV4-1
CASSQVDLYNEQFF
TGCGCCAGCAGCCAAGTGGACTTATACAATGAGCAGTTCTTC